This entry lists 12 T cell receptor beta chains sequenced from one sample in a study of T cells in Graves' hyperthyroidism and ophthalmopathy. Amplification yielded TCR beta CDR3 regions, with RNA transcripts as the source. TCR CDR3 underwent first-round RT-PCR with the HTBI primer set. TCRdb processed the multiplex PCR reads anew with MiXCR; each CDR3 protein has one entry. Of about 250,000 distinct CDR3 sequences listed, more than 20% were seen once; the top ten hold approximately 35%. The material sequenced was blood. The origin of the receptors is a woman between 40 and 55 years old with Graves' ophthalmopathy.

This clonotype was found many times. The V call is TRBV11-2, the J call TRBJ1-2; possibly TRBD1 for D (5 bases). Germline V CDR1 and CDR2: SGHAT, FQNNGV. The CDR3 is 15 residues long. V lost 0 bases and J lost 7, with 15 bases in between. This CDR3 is CASSLDTGVYPGYTF. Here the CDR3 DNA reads TGTGCCAGCAGCTTAGATACAGGAGTTTACCCTGGCTACACCTTC. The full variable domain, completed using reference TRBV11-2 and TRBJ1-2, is EAGVAQSPRYKIIEKRQSVAFWCNPISGHATLYWYQQILGQGPKLLIQFQNNGVVDDSQLPKDRFSAERLKGVDSTLKIQPAKLEDSAVYLCASSLDTGVYPGYTFGSGTRLTVV.

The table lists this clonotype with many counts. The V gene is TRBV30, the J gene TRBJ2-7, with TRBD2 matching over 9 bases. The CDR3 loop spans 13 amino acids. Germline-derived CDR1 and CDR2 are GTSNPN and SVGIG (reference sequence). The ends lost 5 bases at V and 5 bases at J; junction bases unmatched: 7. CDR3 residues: CAWGGSGSHEQYF. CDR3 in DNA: TGTGCCTGGGGGGGTAGCGGGAGCCACGAGCAGTACTTC.

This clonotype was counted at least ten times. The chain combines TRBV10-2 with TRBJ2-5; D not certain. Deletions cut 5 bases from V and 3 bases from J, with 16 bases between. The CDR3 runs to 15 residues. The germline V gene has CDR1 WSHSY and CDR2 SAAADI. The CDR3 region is CASSPASRAKETQYF. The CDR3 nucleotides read TGCGCCAGCAGTCCAGCCTCCCGCGCCAAAGAGACCCAGTACTTC.

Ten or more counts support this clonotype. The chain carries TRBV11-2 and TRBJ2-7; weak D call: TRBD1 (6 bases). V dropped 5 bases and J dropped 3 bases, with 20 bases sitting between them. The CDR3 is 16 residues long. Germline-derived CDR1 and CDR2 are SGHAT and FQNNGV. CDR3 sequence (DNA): TGTGCCAGCAGCCCGGTGACAGGACGCTATTTCTACGAGCAGTACTTC. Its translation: CASSPVTGRYFYEQYF.

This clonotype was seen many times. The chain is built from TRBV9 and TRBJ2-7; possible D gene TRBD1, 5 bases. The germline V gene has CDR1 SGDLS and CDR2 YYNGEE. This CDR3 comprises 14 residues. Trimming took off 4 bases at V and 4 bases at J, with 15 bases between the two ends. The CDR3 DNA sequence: TGTGCCAGCAGCCCGCAGGGCAGCCGTTACGAGCAGTACTTC. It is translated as CASSPQGSRYEQYF.

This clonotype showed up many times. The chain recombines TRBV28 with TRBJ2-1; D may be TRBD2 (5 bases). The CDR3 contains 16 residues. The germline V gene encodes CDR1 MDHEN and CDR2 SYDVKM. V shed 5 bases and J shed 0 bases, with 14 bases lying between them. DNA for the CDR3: TGTGCCAGCAGTCAAAGCGGAGCCAACTCCTACAATGAGCAGTTCTTC. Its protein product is CASSQSGANSYNEQFF. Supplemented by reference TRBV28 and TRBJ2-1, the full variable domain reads DVKVTQSSRYLVKRTGEKVFLECVQDMDHENMFWYRQDPGLGLRLIYFSYDVKMKEKGDIPEGYSVSREKKERFSLILESASTNQTSMYLCASSQSGANSYNEQFFGPGTRLTVL.

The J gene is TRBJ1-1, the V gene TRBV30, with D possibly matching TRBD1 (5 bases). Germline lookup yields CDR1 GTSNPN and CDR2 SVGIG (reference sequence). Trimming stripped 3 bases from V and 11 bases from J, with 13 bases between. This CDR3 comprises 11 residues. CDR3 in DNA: TGTGCCTGGAGCGAGGACATCGAGGCTTTCTTT. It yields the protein CAWSEDIEAFF.

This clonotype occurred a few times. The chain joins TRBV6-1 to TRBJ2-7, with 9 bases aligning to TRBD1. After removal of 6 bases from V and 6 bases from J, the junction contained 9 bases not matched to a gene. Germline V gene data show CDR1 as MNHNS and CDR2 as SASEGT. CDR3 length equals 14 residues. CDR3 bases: TGTGCCAGCAGAACATCGGGACAGGGCGTCGAGCAGTACTTC. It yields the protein CASRTSGQGVEQYF.

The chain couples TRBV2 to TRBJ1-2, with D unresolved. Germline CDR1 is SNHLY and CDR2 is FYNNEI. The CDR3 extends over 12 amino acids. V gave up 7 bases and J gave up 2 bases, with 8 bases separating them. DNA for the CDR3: TGTGCCAGCACGGAGGCGAACTATGGCTACACCTTC. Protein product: CASTEANYGYTF.

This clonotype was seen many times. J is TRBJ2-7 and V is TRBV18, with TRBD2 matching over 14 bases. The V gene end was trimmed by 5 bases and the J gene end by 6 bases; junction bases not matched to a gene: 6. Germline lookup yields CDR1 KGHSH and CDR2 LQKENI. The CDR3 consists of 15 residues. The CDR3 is CASSSGLAGEGEQYF. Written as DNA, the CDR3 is TGTGCCAGCTCATCGGGACTAGCGGGAGAGGGCGAGCAGTACTTC.

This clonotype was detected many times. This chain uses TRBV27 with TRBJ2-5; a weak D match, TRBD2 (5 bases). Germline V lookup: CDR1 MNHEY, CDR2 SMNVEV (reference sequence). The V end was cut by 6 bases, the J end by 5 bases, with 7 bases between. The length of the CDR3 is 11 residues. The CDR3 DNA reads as TGTGCCAGCAGGCGGGCGGAGACCCAGTACTTC. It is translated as CASRRAETQYF.

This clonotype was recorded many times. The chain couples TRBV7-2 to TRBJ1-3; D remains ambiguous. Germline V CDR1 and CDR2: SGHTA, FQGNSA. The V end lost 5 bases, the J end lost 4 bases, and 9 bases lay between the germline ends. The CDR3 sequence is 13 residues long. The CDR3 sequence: CASSLLTGNTIYF. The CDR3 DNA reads TGTGCCAGCAGCCTATTGACAGGAAACACCATATATTTT. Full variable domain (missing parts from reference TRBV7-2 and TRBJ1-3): GAGVSQSPSNKVTEKGKDVELRCDPISGHTALYWYRQSLGQGLEFLIYFQGNSAPDKSGLPSDRFSAERTGGSVSTLTIQRTQQEDSAVYLCASSLLTGNTIYFGEGSWLTVV.